This passage covers 13 T cell receptor beta chains from one sample sequenced in a study of T cell repertoires in cytomegalovirus infection. Each CDR3 protein gets one entry after TCRdb re-called the reads with MiXCR. Here the sample spans about 55,000 distinct CDR3 sequences, 15% to 25% being singletons. Their target antigens are unknown. This sample comprised CD8+ T cells from cultured PBMCs, obtained from culture after CMV antigen stimulation. The receptors were sampled from a human donor in good health (CMV status not recorded). Some clones in this sample may be carry-over from other donors' samples.

There are a few counts of this clonotype. The chain links TRBV12-3 or TRBV12-4 to TRBJ2-2; no reliable D call. CDR3 length: 14 amino acids. Trimming took 6 bases from V and 8 from J, leaving 16 bases between them. CDR3 nucleotides: TGTGCCAGCAGGACTCGCGAAAGGCCGGGGGAGCTGTTTTTT. Translation: CASRTRERPGELFF.

This clonotype was counted between two and nine times. This sequence joins TRBV7-9 and TRBJ2-1; D call uncertain. From germline, CDR1 is SEHNR and CDR2 FQNEAQ (reference sequence). V dropped 2 bases and J dropped 8 bases, with 13 bases sitting between them. The CDR3 covers 14 residues. CDR3 protein: CASSLNTRPDEQFF. The CDR3 nucleotides are TGTGCCAGCAGCTTAAATACTCGACCAGATGAGCAGTTCTTC.

The chain has TRBV2 and TRBJ1-1; D remains ambiguous. The V gene's germline CDR1 is SNHLY and CDR2 FYNNEI. This CDR3 is 15 amino acids long. Trimming took off 3 bases at V and 1 base at J, with 12 bases between the two ends. The CDR3: CASSDRRQANTEAFF. The CDR3 DNA is TGTGCCAGCAGTGATCGGCGGCAGGCGAACACTGAAGCTTTCTTT.

This clonotype was picked up a small number of times. The chain uses TRBV19 and TRBJ1-2; D is perhaps TRBD1 (6 bases). Germline V gives CDR1 LNHDA, CDR2 SQIVND (reference sequence). V shed 6 bases and J shed 4 bases, with 18 bases lying between them. CDR3 length: 15 residues. CDR3 bases: TGTGCCAGTAGCCCGATAGTGGGACACCCCTATGGCTACACCTTC. Translation gives CASSPIVGHPYGYTF.

This clonotype appeared a few times. This chain uses TRBV27 with TRBJ2-3, with no clear D. Between the trimmed V and J ends, which lost 2 bases and 2 bases, there was a span of 8 bases. The germline V gene encodes CDR1 MNHEY and CDR2 SMNVEV (reference sequence). The CDR3 is 14 amino acids. The DNA for the CDR3 is TGTGCCAGCAGTTTACGAGACCCCACAGATACGCAGTATTTT. This gives the protein CASSLRDPTDTQYF.

The chain carries TRBV7-8 and TRBJ2-1; TRBD2 matches at 7 bases. V gave up 0 bases and J gave up 8 bases; unmatched junction bases: 7. Germline V lookup: CDR1 SGHVS, CDR2 FQNEAQ. CDR3 length: 15 residues. The CDR3 reads CASSLALLARDEQFF. CDR3 coding DNA: TGTGCCAGCAGCTTAGCTCTACTAGCGAGGGATGAGCAGTTCTTC.

This clonotype showed up just a few times. The V call is TRBV18, the J call TRBJ1-1, with D possibly matching TRBD1 (5 bases). In germline, CDR1 is KGHSH, CDR2 LQKENI. Trimming took 3 bases from V and 10 from J, leaving 21 bases between them. CDR3 length equals 15 residues. CDR3 residues: CASSPSRDDPMAAFF. The CDR3 DNA reads as TGTGCCAGCTCACCGTCTCGGGACGACCCGATGGCAGCTTTCTTT.

This clonotype has more than one count but fewer than ten. The rearrangement joins TRBV27 to TRBJ2-1, with a possible D match to TRBD1 (6 bases). The germline V gene has CDR1 MNHEY and CDR2 SMNVEV (reference sequence). The CDR3 runs 15 residues. Trimming removed 5 bases at V and 4 bases at J, with 15 bases between. The CDR3 loop is CASSPRQDVYNEQFF. For the CDR3, the DNA is TGTGCCAGCAGTCCAAGACAGGACGTTTACAATGAGCAGTTCTTC.

CDR3 amino acids: CASSLVLVQETQYF. Written as DNA, the CDR3 is TGTGCCAGCAGCTTAGTGCTGGTCCAAGAGACCCAGTACTTC. V gene TRBV7-2 combines with J gene TRBJ2-5, with D unresolved. V was pared by 1 base and J by 1 base, with 7 bases between. Germline V gene sequence: CDR1 SGHTA, CDR2 FQGNSA. This CDR3 is built from 14 residues.

The table lists this clonotype with a few counts. The gene calls are TRBV7-9 and TRBJ1-2, with a possible D match to TRBD1 (5 bases). The CDR3 runs 13 residues. With 3 bases removed from V and 4 bases from J, the gap between germline ends came to 9 bases. Germline V gene sequence: CDR1 SEHNR, CDR2 FQNEAQ (reference sequence). CDR3 DNA sequence: TGTGCCAGCAGCTTGGGAGGGGCCTATGGCTACACCTTC. Its translation: CASSLGGAYGYTF.

The chain carries TRBV7-9 and TRBJ2-2, with 10 bases fitting TRBD2. There are 16 residues in the CDR3. Per germline, CDR1 SEHNR and CDR2 FQNEAQ (reference sequence). Trimming took 4 bases from V and 1 from J; bases not matched to a gene: 3. CDR3 sequence: CASSSRLAGNTGELFF. In nucleotides, the CDR3 is TGTGCCAGCAGCTCCAGACTAGCGGGGAACACCGGGGAGCTGTTTTTT.

The chain employs TRBV29-1 and TRBJ2-7, with 8 bases aligning to TRBD1. The germline V gene encodes CDR1 SQVTM and CDR2 ANQGSEA. The J segment lost 1 base and the V segment lost 0 bases, leaving 8 bases of the junction unmatched. This CDR3 has 16 residues. The CDR3 spells CSVEDPRQGASYEQYF. CDR3 sequence (DNA): TGCAGCGTTGAAGACCCTCGCCAGGGGGCTTCCTACGAGCAGTACTTC.

The CDR3 DNA reads TGTGCCAGCAGCTTAGGTCCGGGCAGGGTCGATGGCTACACCTTC. Its translation: CASSLGPGRVDGYTF. This chain uses TRBV7-6 with TRBJ1-2; possible D gene TRBD1, 5 bases. This CDR3 region has 15 residues. Germline CDR1 is SGHVS and CDR2 is FNYEAQ. V gave up 1 base and J gave up 6 bases, with 15 bases separating them.